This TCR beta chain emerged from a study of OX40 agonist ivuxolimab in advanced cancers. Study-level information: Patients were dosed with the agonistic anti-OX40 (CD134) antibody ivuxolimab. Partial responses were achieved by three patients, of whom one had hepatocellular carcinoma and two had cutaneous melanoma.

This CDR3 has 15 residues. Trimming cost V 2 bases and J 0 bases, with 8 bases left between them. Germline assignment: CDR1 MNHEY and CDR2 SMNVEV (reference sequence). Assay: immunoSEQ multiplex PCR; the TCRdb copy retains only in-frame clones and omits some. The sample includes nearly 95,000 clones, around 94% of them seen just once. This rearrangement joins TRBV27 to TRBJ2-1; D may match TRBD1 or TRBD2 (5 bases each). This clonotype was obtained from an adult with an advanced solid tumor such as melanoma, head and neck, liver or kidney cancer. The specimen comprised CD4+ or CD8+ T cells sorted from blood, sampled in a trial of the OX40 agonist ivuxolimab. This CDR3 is CASSLKGSSYNEQFF. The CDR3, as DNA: TGTGCCAGCAGTTTAAAGGGGAGCTCCTACAATGAGCAGTTCTTC.